The 19 T cell receptor beta chains reported below all come from one sample, sequenced in a study of cytomegalovirus exposure and HLA in healthy donors (dated by TCRdb to 2016 to 2017). Library preparation employed the immunoSEQ multiplex PCR assay. A mixture of 60 forward primers for TCR Vbeta segments and 13 reverse primers for TCR Jbeta segments was used in the multiplex PCR. TCRdb mirrors the immuneACCESS table, restricted to in-frame sequences. Some clones are absent from its copies; in checked studies, under half trace to an unresolved V gene, and the reason for the others is unknown. Across this sample there are fewer than 250,000 clones, with around 80% seen only once. The ten largest make up more than 0.6% of the sample. Sequencing used PBMCs. These receptors were obtained from a boy younger than 10 in good health and CMV-seronegative.

This clone has only one observation. The chain joins TRBV4-2 to TRBJ2-7; 8 bases map to TRBD2. The V segment lost 4 bases and the J segment 2 bases; nucleotides outside the gene matches: 7. The CDR3 length is 15 residues. Germline CDR1 and CDR2: LGHNA and YNFKEQ. This chain's CDR3 is CASSPSRRGAYEQYF. The CDR3 DNA reads as TGTGCCAGCAGCCCGTCCCGGCGGGGGGCCTACGAGCAGTACTTC.

The CDR3 protein is CAIRGGETQYF. DNA for the CDR3: TGTGCCATTCGGGGGGGTGAGACCCAGTACTTC. The J gene is TRBJ2-5, the V gene TRBV10-3; 8 bases align to TRBD2. Germline V gives CDR1 ENHRY, CDR2 SYGVKD. V lost 9 bases and J lost 5; bases outside the gene matches: 2. The CDR3 contains 11 residues.

The CDR3 bases are TGTGCCAGCAGCTTGTTCAGCGATGAGCAGTTCTTC. This translates into CASSLFSDEQFF. The chain uses TRBV5-6 and TRBJ2-1; D is unresolved. Trimming cost V 1 base and J 8 bases, with 7 bases left between them. The CDR3 has 12 amino acids. Germline V CDR1 and CDR2: SGHDT, YYEEEE.

This clone was detected only once. The genes are TRBV18 and TRBJ1-1; a possible D gene is TRBD1 (5 bases). Trimming took 6 bases from V and 5 from J, leaving 22 bases between them. The CDR3 extends over 16 amino acids. Germline values: CDR1 KGHSH, CDR2 LQKENI. The CDR3 nucleotides are TGTGCCAGCTCCCCCAGCGAATGGGGGGTGGGGACTGAAGCTTTCTTT. It encodes CASSPSEWGVGTEAFF.

The V gene is TRBV5-4, the J gene TRBJ1-2; 10 bases align to TRBD1. Germline V gene lookup returns CDR1 SGHNT and CDR2 YYREEE (reference sequence). The ends lost 4 bases at V and 5 bases at J; junction bases unmatched: 11. The CDR3 covers 16 residues. The CDR3 DNA reads TGTGCCAGCAGCCCCGCCACCGGGACAGGGGAATATGGCTACACCTTC. Translated, it gives CASSPATGTGEYGYTF.

This clone was found once. V usage is TRBV6-4 and J usage is TRBJ2-1, with D possibly TRBD2 on 6 matching bases. Per the germline V gene, CDR1 is MRHNA and CDR2 is SNTAGT. Between the trimmed V and J ends, which lost 8 bases and 4 bases, there was a span of 18 bases. The CDR3 totals 15 residues. Here the CDR3 reads CASPGRGVAYNEQFF. CDR3 coding DNA: TGTGCCAGCCCGGGGCGGGGAGTGGCATACAATGAGCAGTTCTTC.

J is TRBJ1-2 and V is TRBV6-5; 7 nucleotides match TRBD1. With 2 bases clipped from V and 1 base from J, the junction kept 7 bases outside the gene matches. The length of the CDR3 is 16 residues. The germline gives CDR1 MNHEY, CDR2 SVGAGI. CDR3 residues: CASSYMVQGVNYGYTF. The CDR3 nucleotides read TGTGCCAGCAGTTACATGGTGCAGGGGGTTAACTATGGCTACACCTTC.

The rearrangement joins TRBV19 to TRBJ2-3; 9 bases align to TRBD2. Germline V gene sequence: CDR1 LNHDA, CDR2 SQIVND (reference sequence). V was pared by 1 base and J by 6 bases, with 5 bases of the junction left unmatched. The CDR3 extends over 15 amino acids. The CDR3 loop reads CASSIASGGRDTQYF. The CDR3 DNA is TGTGCCAGTAGTATAGCGAGCGGGGGGCGTGATACGCAGTATTTT.

The gene calls are TRBV7-2 and TRBJ2-7; weak D call: TRBD2 (6 bases). CDR1 SGHTA and CDR2 FQGNSA come from the germline V gene. Trimming cost V 5 bases and J 6 bases, with 17 bases left between them. CDR3 size: 14 residues. The CDR3: CASSRLGSGVEQYF. In DNA form, the CDR3 reads TGTGCCAGCAGCCGTCTGGGCTCGGGGGTCGAGCAGTACTTC.

This clone occurred once. The V call is TRBV7-6, the J call TRBJ2-7; D is possibly TRBD1 (5 bases). V dropped 5 bases and J dropped 2 bases, with 13 bases sitting between them. This CDR3 has 14 residues. CDR1 SGHVS and CDR2 FNYEAQ come from the germline V gene. CDR3 nucleotides: TGTGCCAGCAGCGCCGCAGGGTACCCCTACGAGCAGTACTTC. Its translation is CASSAAGYPYEQYF.

V usage is TRBV9 and J usage is TRBJ2-2; 10 bases are shared with TRBD1. The trim removed 0 bases at V and 4 bases at J, leaving 3 bases unmatched. Germline V gives CDR1 SGDLS, CDR2 YYNGEE. The CDR3 covers 16 residues. The CDR3 sequence: CASSVGGQGVTGELFF. Written as DNA, the CDR3 is TGTGCCAGCAGCGTAGGAGGACAGGGGGTCACCGGGGAGCTGTTTTTT.

The sample holds one count of this clone. This rearrangement joins TRBV7-9 to TRBJ1-3; D possibly corresponds to TRBD1 (6 bases). CDR3 length: 15 residues. Germline V lookup: CDR1 SEHNR, CDR2 FQNEAQ (reference sequence). V was clipped by 5 bases and J by 4 bases, with 15 bases between them. The CDR3 reads CASSRGTAEGNTIYF. The CDR3 coding sequence is TGTGCCAGCAGCAGGGGGACGGCGGAGGGAAACACCATATATTTT.

The chain employs TRBV28 and TRBJ2-7, with D unresolved. The CDR3 has 13 amino acids. The V end was cut by 3 bases, the J end by 3 bases, with 9 bases between. The germline gives CDR1 MDHEN, CDR2 SYDVKM. The CDR3 coding sequence is TGTGCCAGCAGTTTGGCGTCAGGCTACGAGCAGTACTTC. Amino acids: CASSLASGYEQYF.

The chain links TRBV6-1 to TRBJ1-2, with a weak D call TRBD1 (5 bases). The germline V and J ends were trimmed by 4 bases and 6 bases, with 15 bases remaining between them. The CDR3 extends over 14 amino acids. The germline gives CDR1 MNHNS, CDR2 SASEGT. The CDR3 DNA follows: TGTGCCAGCAGTGCGATTTTAGGGGAAGATGGCTACACCTTC. Encoded protein: CASSAILGEDGYTF.

The chain combines TRBV27 with TRBJ2-7, with unresolved D. The CDR3 sequence is 14 residues long. The germline V gene encodes CDR1 MNHEY and CDR2 SMNVEV (reference sequence). Trimming cost V 0 bases and J 7 bases, with 13 bases left between them. CDR3 DNA sequence: TGTGCCAGCAGTTTATCGCCTACCGCGGAAGAGCAGTACTTC. It codes for CASSLSPTAEEQYF.

The chain is built from TRBV4-1 and TRBJ1-2; D is perhaps TRBD1 (6 bases). This CDR3 has 14 residues. Trimming stripped 2 bases from V and 8 bases from J, with 15 bases between. CDR1 is MGHRA and CDR2 is YSYEKL in the germline V gene. The CDR3 reads CASSQPQGREGYTF. The CDR3, as DNA: TGCGCCAGCAGCCAACCCCAGGGGAGGGAGGGCTACACCTTC.

The gene calls are TRBV14 and TRBJ2-3; D not resolved. The CDR3 loop spans 13 amino acids. The germline V gene encodes CDR1 SGHDN and CDR2 FVKESK. The V end lost 4 bases, the J end lost 5 bases, and 10 bases lay between the germline ends. The CDR3 here is CASSPYLRDTQYF. In DNA form, the CDR3 reads TGTGCCAGCAGCCCCTATCTAAGAGATACGCAGTATTTT. Full variable domain (outside the CDR3, taken from reference TRBV14 and TRBJ2-3): EAGVTQFPSHSVIEKGQTVTLRCDPISGHDNLYWYRRVMGKEIKFLLHFVKESKQDESGMPNNRFLAERTGGTYSTLKVQPAELEDSGVYFCASSPYLRDTQYFGPGTRLTVL.

The V gene is TRBV4-2, the J gene TRBJ2-3; 7 bases fit TRBD2. Germline V gene data show CDR1 as LGHNA and CDR2 as YNFKEQ. The length of the CDR3 is 16 residues. J was trimmed by 6 bases and V by 1 base; bases with no gene match: 10. The CDR3 protein is CASSQVGAGRQDTQYF. In nucleotides, the CDR3 is TGTGCCAGCAGCCAAGTAGGAGCGGGGAGACAGGATACGCAGTATTTT.

This clone was recorded a few times. The J gene is TRBJ1-1, the V gene TRBV30, with D possibly matching TRBD1 (5 bases). The CDR3 is 13 amino acids. With 8 bases removed from V and 1 base from J, the gap between germline ends came to 14 bases. CDR1 and CDR2 from the germline V gene are GTSNPN and SVGIG (reference sequence). The CDR3 reads CAGKMTANTEAFF. The DNA for the CDR3 is TGTGCCGGAAAGATGACAGCGAACACTGAAGCTTTCTTT.